This T cell receptor (beta chain) was sequenced in a study of PD-L1 blockade in urothelial cancer. Study-level background: The patients had undergone anywhere from 0 to 3 prior chemotherapy regimens. Median T cell yield per blood sample was some 140,000 cells. Overall study findings and caveats: At 3 weeks on treatment, tumor-associated clones expanded more with durable benefit.

Noted time point: peripheral blood 6 weeks after treatment start. Pretreatment and on-treatment samples were taken, numbering 1 to 8 per patient. As regards this clone: Its antigen is as yet unknown.

The CDR3 totals 18 residues. With V trimmed by 9 bases and J by 6 bases, 16 bases remained unmatched. The germline CDR1 and CDR2 sequences are SGHTA and FQGNSA. The repertoire was sequenced with immunoSEQ multiplex PCR; TCRdb's copy has only in-frame clones and lacks some. Seen here are around 100,000 clones, approximately 90% observed once, and the top ten hold 3% to 4.5%. The origin of this receptor is a man aged 55-75 years with urothelial cancer. V gene TRBV7-2 combines with J gene TRBJ2-1; 14 nucleotides line up with TRBD2. The source material was PBMCs, sampled around atezolizumab (anti-PD-L1) treatment. In DNA form, the CDR3 reads TGTGCCAGTCAGCTTAACGGGGGACTAGCGGGGGCCTTCAATGAGCAGTTCTTC. Its translation: CASQLNGGLAGAFNEQFF. The full variable domain, its missing parts supplied by reference TRBV7-2 and TRBJ2-1, is GAGVSQSPSNKVTEKGKDVELRCDPISGHTALYWYRQSLGQGLEFLIYFQGNSAPDKSGLPSDRFSAERTGGSVSTLTIQRTQQEDSAVYLCASQLNGGLAGAFNEQFFGPGTRLTVL.